A single sample gave rise to the 27 T cell receptor beta chains below, sequenced in a study of PD-1 blockade in mismatch repair-deficient tumors. Sequenced by immunoSEQ multiplex PCR; TCRdb stores in-frame clones only, minus some. The data show around 9,000 clones, approximately 85% seen once. This specimen consisted of PBMCs, obtained approximately 49 weeks after starting pembrolizumab. These receptors were taken from an adult with mismatch repair-deficient cancer.

This rearrangement joins TRBV18 to TRBJ2-7; no clear D gene. The V end lost 4 bases, the J end lost 1 base, and 11 bases lay between the germline ends. Looked up from germline, CDR1 is KGHSH and CDR2 is LQKENI. The CDR3 sequence is 14 residues long. The CDR3 reads CASSRSLDSYEQYF. The CDR3 nucleotides are TGTGCCAGCTCACGGAGCTTAGATTCCTACGAGCAGTACTTC.

V gene TRBV23-1 combines with J gene TRBJ1-2; a weak D match, TRBD1 (6 bases). TRBV23-1 is classed as an ORF, of uncertain function. Trimming removed 4 bases from V and 4 bases from J, with 13 bases in between. This CDR3 has 14 amino acids. The CDR3: CASSPGRGFYGYTF. CDR3 nucleotide sequence: TGCGCCAGCAGTCCCGGCAGGGGATTCTATGGCTACACCTTC.

The V call is TRBV6-6, the J call TRBJ2-1; 9 nucleotides line up with TRBD1. Germline lookup yields CDR1 MNHNY and CDR2 SVGAGI (reference sequence). CDR3 length equals 15 residues. V gave up 8 bases and J gave up 7 bases; unmatched junction bases: 12. The CDR3 DNA follows: TGTGCCAGCGAGGCGGGACAGGGAACGAGGAATGAGCAGTTCTTC. It specifies CASEAGQGTRNEQFF.

The chain combines TRBV2 with TRBJ1-6; possibly TRBD1 for D (6 bases). CDR3 length: 12 amino acids. Trimming pared 6 bases from V and 10 bases from J, leaving 10 bases between. In germline, CDR1 is SNHLY, CDR2 FYNNEI. CDR3 protein: CASRDSPSPLHF. DNA of the CDR3: TGTGCCAGCAGGGACAGCCCCTCACCCCTCCACTTT.

V usage is TRBV7-9 and J usage is TRBJ1-4; 11 bases agree with TRBD1. The CDR3 is made up of 18 amino acids. Looked up from germline, CDR1 is SEHNR and CDR2 is FQNEAQ (reference sequence). V was clipped by 5 bases and J by 6 bases; unmatched bases: 14. The CDR3 reads CASSVTGQGAIGHEKLFF. CDR3 nucleotide sequence: TGTGCCAGCAGCGTTACTGGACAGGGGGCGATAGGTCATGAAAAACTGTTTTTT.

This sequence joins TRBV2 and TRBJ1-5; TRBD1 is a possible D gene (6 bases). V lost 6 bases and J lost 3, with 12 bases in between. Per germline, CDR1 SNHLY and CDR2 FYNNEI. The CDR3 runs 14 residues. This chain's CDR3 is CASRETGLNQPQHF. CDR3 in DNA: TGTGCCAGCAGAGAGACAGGACTCAATCAGCCCCAGCATTTT.

This clone was seen more than once but under ten times. The genes are TRBV4-2 and TRBJ2-7, with 9 bases that match TRBD2. Germline V gene data show CDR1 as LGHNA and CDR2 as YNFKEQ. The CDR3 extends over 16 amino acids. The V segment lost 3 bases and the J segment 3 bases; nucleotides outside the gene matches: 9. The CDR3 nucleotides read TGTGCCAGCAGCCATCTGACTAGCGGCCCTTTCTACGAGCAGTACTTC. Its translation is CASSHLTSGPFYEQYF.

This clone was picked up a small number of times. This rearrangement joins TRBV19 to TRBJ2-7; 7 nucleotides line up with TRBD1. The CDR3 is made up of 14 amino acids. Losses at the gene ends were 7 bases for V and 0 bases for J; bases not matched to a gene: 6. Germline lookup yields CDR1 LNHDA and CDR2 SQIVND (reference sequence). This CDR3 reads CASKGGGSSYEQYF. The CDR3 DNA sequence: TGTGCCAGTAAAGGGGGCGGTAGCTCCTACGAGCAGTACTTC.

This clone was seen just once. The V gene is TRBV18, the J gene TRBJ2-1; 7 bases fit TRBD2. The CDR3 covers 16 residues. The V segment lost 3 bases and the J segment 7 bases; nucleotides outside the gene matches: 12. Germline V gene sequence: CDR1 KGHSH, CDR2 LQKENI. DNA for the CDR3: TGTGCCAGCTCACCCAGCCTAGCGGCCAATAGGAATGAGCAGTTCTTC. Translation: CASSPSLAANRNEQFF.

The chain carries TRBV25-1 and TRBJ2-2; TRBD1 matches 9 bases. The CDR3 has 17 amino acids. Germline assignment: CDR1 MGHDK and CDR2 SYGVNS. V dropped 1 base and J dropped 4; count of bases not matched to a gene: 7. The CDR3 bases are TGTGCCAGCAGTGAATGGGGGACAGGGCCGGGCACCGGGGAGCTGTTTTTT. Protein: CASSEWGTGPGTGELFF.

In DNA, the CDR3 is TGTGCCAGCAACGTACGCCGGGACAGAGACCTGTTTTTT. It translates to CASNVRRDRDLFF. This chain links TRBV28 with TRBJ1-4; 7 nucleotides align to TRBD1. This CDR3 is 13 amino acids long. In germline, CDR1 is MDHEN, CDR2 SYDVKM. The V and J ends lost 7 bases and 14 bases, in that order; junction bases with no gene match: 13.

The V call is TRBV19, the J call TRBJ2-2; perhaps TRBD1 as D (6 bases). There are 13 residues in the CDR3. Germline V gene lookup returns CDR1 LNHDA and CDR2 SQIVND (reference sequence). The ends were cut back, 7 bases at V and 5 bases at J, with 11 bases in the middle. For the CDR3, the DNA is TGTGCCAGTAAAACCAGGGGAACCGGGGAGCTGTTTTTT. It encodes CASKTRGTGELFF.

J is TRBJ1-2 and V is TRBV6-1; D is possibly TRBD1 (6 bases). The CDR3 is 15 residues long. V was cut by 2 bases and J by 1 base, with 11 bases left in between. Germline CDR1 and CDR2: MNHNS and SASEGT. The CDR3 region has the DNA TGTGCCAGCAGTGAAATAGGGGGTTTTAACTATGGCTACACCTTC. Amino acids: CASSEIGGFNYGYTF.

V gene TRBV7-2 combines with J gene TRBJ1-2; TRBD1 agrees at 8 bases. Germline CDR1 reads SGHTA; CDR2 reads FQGNSA. V lost 5 bases and J lost 7; bases outside the gene matches: 12. The CDR3 is 15 amino acids. The CDR3 sequence: CASSPPDRVVGGYTF. The DNA for the CDR3 is TGTGCCAGCAGCCCGCCGGACAGGGTTGTAGGTGGCTACACCTTC.

The gene calls are TRBV30 and TRBJ1-1; D is perhaps TRBD1 (6 bases). Germline V CDR1 and CDR2: GTSNPN, SVGIG (reference sequence). The CDR3 consists of 15 residues. V was cut by 7 bases and J by 0 bases, with 18 bases left in between. CDR3 nucleotide sequence: TGTGCCTTCCAGAAAGGGGACACCATGAACACTGAAGCTTTCTTT. The encoded protein is CAFQKGDTMNTEAFF.

CDR3 DNA: TGTGCCAGCAGCTTGAGGGGCAGGGGCAACACTGAAGCTTTCTTT. Protein: CASSLRGRGNTEAFF. This rearrangement joins TRBV7-8 to TRBJ1-1; D is perhaps TRBD1 (6 bases). Germline V lookup: CDR1 SGHVS, CDR2 FQNEAQ. The CDR3 length is 15 residues. V was pared by 3 bases and J by 2 bases, with 13 bases between.

This clone occurred once. The gene calls are TRBV2 and TRBJ1-1; D gene uncertain. Germline values: CDR1 SNHLY, CDR2 FYNNEI. This CDR3 is built from 13 residues. V was shortened by 7 bases and J by 3 bases, with 12 bases between the two germline ends. The CDR3 is CASKPSRDTEAFF. In DNA, the CDR3 is TGTGCCAGCAAACCCTCGAGGGACACTGAAGCTTTCTTT.

The J gene is TRBJ2-1, the V gene TRBV4-1, with TRBD1 identical over 9 bases. Trimming removed 4 bases from V and 7 bases from J; junction bases left unmatched: 11. CDR1 is MGHRA, CDR2 YSYEKL, per germline. The CDR3 extends over 16 amino acids. The CDR3 region is CASSPIMGTGSNEQFF. CDR3 nucleotides: TGCGCCAGCAGCCCCATCATGGGGACAGGGTCTAATGAGCAGTTCTTC.

The chain uses TRBV29-1 and TRBJ1-2, with a tentative D call TRBD1 (5 bases). V was pared by 4 bases and J by 7 bases, with 16 bases between. Germline V gives CDR1 SQVTM, CDR2 ANQGSEA. CDR3 size: 13 residues. The CDR3 DNA reads as TGCAGCGTTGGAGAGGGGCCGGTCGGTGGCTACACCTTC. It codes for CSVGEGPVGGYTF.

This sequence joins TRBV10-3 and TRBJ1-2; TRBD1 matches at 8 bases. Trimming removed 4 bases from V and 4 bases from J; junction bases left unmatched: 5. The CDR3 has 14 residues. The V gene's germline CDR1 is ENHRY and CDR2 SYGVKD. CDR3 coding DNA: TGTGCCATCAGTGGACCGGGACAGGCCTATGGCTACACCTTC. This encodes CAISGPGQAYGYTF.

The rearrangement links TRBV12-5 to TRBJ1-3; no clear D. Germline V gene sequence: CDR1 LGHNT, CDR2 FRNRAP. CDR3 size: 16 residues. Trimming removed 0 bases at V and 2 bases at J, with 11 bases between. The CDR3 protein is CASGLVPGIPGNTIYF. In DNA form, the CDR3 reads TGTGCTAGTGGTTTGGTACCAGGAATCCCTGGAAACACCATATATTTT.

The chain employs TRBV9 and TRBJ1-5; no definite D call. In germline, CDR1 is SGDLS, CDR2 YYNGEE. This CDR3 comprises 13 residues. The ends were cut back, 4 bases at V and 9 bases at J, with 14 bases in the middle. This CDR3 is CASSRPDGGPQHF. The CDR3, as DNA: TGTGCCAGCAGCCGTCCAGATGGTGGGCCCCAGCATTTT.

The genes are TRBV5-1 and TRBJ2-1; 8 positions match TRBD2. Trimming at V came to 2 bases and at J to 2 bases, leaving 15 bases not matched to a gene. In germline, CDR1 is SGHRS, CDR2 YFSETQ. The CDR3 totals 19 residues. The CDR3 loop reads CASSFQVAGHSGAYNEQFF. The CDR3 nucleotides read TGCGCCAGCAGCTTCCAGGTAGCGGGACATTCGGGGGCCTACAATGAGCAGTTCTTC.

The rearrangement links TRBV30 to TRBJ2-5; 8 nucleotides match TRBD2. Germline V gene sequence: CDR1 GTSNPN, CDR2 SVGIG (reference sequence). The CDR3 is made up of 14 amino acids. Germline trimming cut 4 bases from V and 4 bases from J; bases unmatched to any gene: 8. This CDR3 is CAWNGGRSAETQYF. Written as DNA, the CDR3 is TGTGCCTGGAATGGCGGGAGGTCTGCAGAGACCCAGTACTTC.

This clone was seen once. The chain combines TRBV9 with TRBJ2-3, with 10 bases identical to TRBD2. Germline CDR1 SGDLS, CDR2 YYNGEE. The ends lost 1 base at V and 1 base at J; junction bases unmatched: 3. The CDR3 has 16 residues. CDR3: CASSVLGTSGTDTQYF. For the CDR3, the DNA is TGTGCCAGCAGCGTATTAGGGACTAGCGGCACAGATACGCAGTATTTT.

This clone is a singleton in its sample. The genes are TRBV6-1 and TRBJ2-2; a weak D match, TRBD2 (6 bases). The V gene lost 1 base and the J gene lost 0 bases, with 15 bases spanning the gap. Germline loops: CDR1 MNHNS, CDR2 SASEGT. There are 18 residues in the CDR3. In DNA, the CDR3 is TGTGCCAGCAGTGAAGATGGGGGGTTTATAGCGAACACCGGGGAGCTGTTTTTT. Protein: CASSEDGGFIANTGELFF.

This chain joins TRBV19 and TRBJ2-2; 10 bases map to TRBD1. CDR1 LNHDA and CDR2 SQIVND come from the germline V gene (reference sequence). The junction had 8 bases not matched to a gene; V was cut back by 6 bases and J by 4 bases. The CDR3 runs 16 residues. CDR3 DNA sequence: TGTGCCAGTAGGAACGACAGGGGGCGTCGCACCGGGGAGCTGTTTTTT. Encoded protein: CASRNDRGRRTGELFF.